These T cell receptor beta chains were read from a single sample in a study of T cell responses to AZD1222 COVID-19 vaccine. Assay used: immunoSEQ multiplex PCR; TCRdb lists only in-frame clones, some missing. The table includes 130,000 to 150,000 clones, about 86% detected once. Sequencing used peripheral blood, obtained 28 days after the second AZD1222 dose. Receptors were obtained from an adult who received the AZD1222 COVID-19 vaccine. The CDR3 runs from the conserved cysteine through the conserved F or W. The D gene is left open where the match is weak. The size of a clone is reported for some rows only, either as once, few or many, or as a class for expanded clones.

J	V	D	size	length	DNA	CDR3
TRBJ2-5	TRBV3-1/TRBV3-2	TRBD2	.	15	TGTGCCAGCAGCCCCTCTAGCGGGGGGGAGGAGACCCAGTACTTC	CASSPSSGGEETQYF
TRBJ2-6	TRBV7-8	.	.	16	TGTGCCAGCAGCTTAGGGCTGGAATCTGGGGCCAACGTCCTGACTTTC	CASSLGLESGANVLTF
TRBJ2-3	TRBV18	.	.	15	TGTGCCAGCTCACCACTGGGGGGCACGACAGATACGCAGTATTTT	CASSPLGGTTDTQYF
TRBJ2-5	TRBV7-8	.	few	13	TGTGCCAGCAGCTTCCTGGGGGGAGAGACCCAGTACTTC	CASSFLGGETQYF
TRBJ2-1	TRBV6-8	.	.	13	TGTGCCTGGTCGGGGGTAGGCTACAATGAGCAGTTCTTC	CAWSGVGYNEQFF
TRBJ1-1	TRBV12-5	.	.	15	TGTGCTAGTGGTTTGACCCAGGGCGGGTGGACTGAAGCTTTCTTT	CASGLTQGGWTEAFF
TRBJ1-1	TRBV6-5	.	.	15	TGTGCCAGCAGGATGACCGGGACGGTGAACACTGAAGCTTTCTTT	CASRMTGTVNTEAFF
TRBJ2-7	TRBV3-1/TRBV3-2	.	.	14	TGTGCCAGCAGCCCAGCCGGGGCGGGGTACGAGCAGTACTTC	CASSPAGAGYEQYF
TRBJ1-2	TRBV7-9	.	.	15	TGTGCCAGCAGCTTAAGGGGGGTTGGGTTGGATGGCTACACCTTC	CASSLRGVGLDGYTF
TRBJ1-2	TRBV7-9	TRBD1	.	16	TGTGCCAGCAGCTCGAGCCGGGACAGGGGACCCTATGGCTACACCTTC	CASSSSRDRGPYGYTF
TRBJ2-5	TRBV2	TRBD2	.	15	TGTGCCAGCAGTGAGAGGGGAGGGATGGGAGAGACCCAGTACTTC	CASSERGGMGETQYF
TRBJ2-1	TRBV6-5	TRBD2	.	15	TGTGCCAGCAGTACCACTAGCGGCTCCTACAATGAGCAGTTCTTC	CASSTTSGSYNEQFF
TRBJ1-4	TRBV7-9	TRBD1	.	17	TGTGCCAGCAGCCACCCGTTGGCAGGGGGCACTAATGAAAAACTGTTTTTT	CASSHPLAGGTNEKLFF
TRBJ1-3	TRBV7-2	.	.	16	TGTGCCAGCAGCTTAGGGCAGGGAACCTCTGGAAACACCATATATTTT	CASSLGQGTSGNTIYF
TRBJ2-5	TRBV7-9	TRBD1	.	14	TGTGCCAGCAACAGGGACAGGGGTCAAGAGACCCAGTACTTC	CASNRDRGQETQYF
TRBJ2-4	TRBV7-2	.	.	11	TGTGCCAGCGGGATTGGAAACATTCAGTACTTC	CASGIGNIQYF
TRBJ2-3	TRBV7-6	TRBD2	.	16	TGTGCCAGCAGCCTCGTGGGAGGGTTAGGCACAGATACGCAGTATTTT	CASSLVGGLGTDTQYF
TRBJ1-1	TRBV1	.	.	15	TGCACCAGCAGCCATCAGGGAACGGCGAACACTGAAGCTTTCTTT	CTSSHQGTANTEAFF
TRBJ2-2	TRBV30	.	.	14	TGTGCCTGGGGCTGGGGTCTAAACACCGGGGAGCTGTTTTTT	CAWGWGLNTGELFF
TRBJ1-2	TRBV5-1	.	.	18	TGCGCCAGCAGCGATCCGGGACCGAAGGGCCGAGGGGAATATGGCTACACCTTC	CASSDPGPKGRGEYGYTF
TRBJ2-7	TRBV10-3	TRBD1	.	16	TGTGCCATCAGTTCAAAAGCCGACAGGGGGGCCTACGAGCAGTACTTC	CAISSKADRGAYEQYF
TRBJ2-1	TRBV7-9	.	.	15	TGTGCCAGCAGCTTAGTTGGGGGCAAGGGCAATGAGCAGTTCTTC	CASSLVGGKGNEQFF